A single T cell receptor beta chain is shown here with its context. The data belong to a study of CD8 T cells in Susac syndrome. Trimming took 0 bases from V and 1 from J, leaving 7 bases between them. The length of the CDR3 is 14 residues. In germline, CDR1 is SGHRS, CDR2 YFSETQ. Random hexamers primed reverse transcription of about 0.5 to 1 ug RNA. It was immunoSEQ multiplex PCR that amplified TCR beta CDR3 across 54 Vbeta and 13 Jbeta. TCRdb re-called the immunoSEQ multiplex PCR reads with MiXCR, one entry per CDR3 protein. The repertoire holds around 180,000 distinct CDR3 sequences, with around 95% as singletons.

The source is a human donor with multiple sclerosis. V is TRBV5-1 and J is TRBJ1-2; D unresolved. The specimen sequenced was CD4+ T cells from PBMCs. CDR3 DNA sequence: TGCGCCAGCAGCTTGGAGGAGAGTAACTATGGCTACACCTTC. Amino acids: CASSLEESNYGYTF.